This TCR beta chain stems from a study of shared clonotypes between healthy human individuals. Some clones are missing from TCRdb's copy, which holds only in-frame ones; the method was immunoSEQ multiplex PCR. The table records some 2,100,000 clones, approximately 96% of them present only once. Donors, without exception, were Caucasian adults residing in Nashville, Tennessee. The investigators split CD4+ cells into a CD45RA+ naive subset and a CD45RA-negative memory subset. With regard to this clone: Its antigen is as yet unknown.

Whole-study results and caveats: The generation probabilities recorded for non-shared clonotypes fell below those of clonotypes shared by all four donors.

The V gene lost 1 base and the J gene lost 5 bases, with 15 bases spanning the gap. This CDR3 contains 15 residues. From germline, CDR1 is SGHRS and CDR2 YFSETQ. The TCR originated in a man between 18 and 35 years old in good health. Sequencing used naive CD4+ T cells sorted from blood. Subset here: CD45RA+ positively selected. The chain employs TRBV5-1 and TRBJ2-5; no definite D call. CDR3 sequence (DNA): TGCGCCAGCAGCTTGAACGGCATCTCAGCGGAGACCCAGTACTTC. This codes for CASSLNGISAETQYF.